These 20 T cell receptor beta chains came from one sample sequenced in a study of cytomegalovirus exposure and HLA in healthy donors. PCR employed 60 Vbeta and 13 Jbeta primers. Clones were sequenced by immunoSEQ multiplex PCR, and TCRdb holds only the in-frame ones, with some missing. Of 110,000 or so clones listed, less than 10% were seen once; the top ten hold 5% to 6.5%. Sequencing was performed on PBMCs. Receptors were obtained from a woman aged 40 to 49 in good health and CMV-seropositive.

This rearrangement joins TRBV20-1 to TRBJ1-3, with no clear D. Trimming shortened V by 1 base and J by 4 bases, and 2 bases separated the two germline ends. CDR3 length: 11 amino acids. CDR1 is DFQATT, CDR2 SNEGSKA, per germline (reference sequence). CDR3 loop: CSARAGNTIYF. CDR3 nucleotide sequence: TGCAGTGCTAGAGCAGGAAACACCATATATTTT.

This clone has more than one count but fewer than ten. Its ends do not fully match the called genes, so a read error is possible. The V and J genes are TRBV9 and TRBJ1-4; 8 bases line up with TRBD1. The CDR3 totals 15 residues. Germline CDR1 reads SGDLS; CDR2 reads YYNGEE. Here the CDR3 DNA reads TGTGCCAGCAGCGTCGGACAGGGAACTCATGAAAAACTGTTTTTT. It yields the protein CASSVGQGTHEKLFF.

This clone has just a few counts. CDR3 nucleotides: TGTGCCAGCAGCCTGACAAACCAAGAGACCCAGTACTTC. Translated, it gives CASSLTNQETQYF. The V call is TRBV2, the J call TRBJ2-5; D is unclear. The CDR3 covers 13 residues. Trimming left V 6 bases short and J 0 bases short, with 8 bases between. Germline V gives CDR1 SNHLY, CDR2 FYNNEI.

A few counts support this clone. CDR3 amino acids: CASSFAGGREAFF. The CDR3 DNA is TGCGCCAGCAGCTTCGCAGGGGGCAGAGAAGCTTTCTTT. The gene calls are TRBV5-1 and TRBJ1-1, with TRBD1 matching 8 bases. CDR1 SGHRS and CDR2 YFSETQ come from the germline V gene. CDR3 length equals 13 residues. The trim removed 2 bases at V and 8 bases at J, leaving 5 bases unmatched.

V gene TRBV7-2 combines with J gene TRBJ2-3, with a possible D match to TRBD2 (7 bases). CDR3 length: 18 amino acids. The V end was cut by 2 bases, the J end by 3 bases, with 21 bases between. CDR1 SGHTA and CDR2 FQGNSA come from the germline V gene. CDR3 residues: CASSLYRGGGGRTDTQYF. The DNA for the CDR3 is TGTGCCAGCAGCTTATACCGCGGAGGGGGGGGGCGAACAGATACGCAGTATTTT. Together with reference TRBV7-2 and TRBJ2-3, the CDR3 gives the full variable domain: GAGVSQSPSNKVTEKGKDVELRCDPISGHTALYWYRQSLGQGLEFLIYFQGNSAPDKSGLPSDRFSAERTGGSVSTLTIQRTQQEDSAVYLCASSLYRGGGGRTDTQYFGPGTRLTVL.

This clone occurred a few times. The J gene is TRBJ2-7, the V gene TRBV19; 7 bases align to TRBD1. V lost 6 bases to trimming and J lost 0 bases; unmatched junction nucleotides: 5. The germline gives CDR1 LNHDA, CDR2 SQIVND (reference sequence). The CDR3 consists of 14 residues. CDR3 coding DNA: TGTGCCAGTAGACCGACAGGGTACTCCTACGAGCAGTACTTC. This codes for CASRPTGYSYEQYF.

There are a few counts of this clone. The CDR3 bases are TGCAGCGTTGGTTCAGGGGGCGAGCAGTACTTC. Its protein is CSVGSGGEQYF. The V and J genes are TRBV29-1 and TRBJ2-7; 7 bases match TRBD1. Germline CDR1 reads SQVTM; CDR2 reads ANQGSEA. Germline trimming cut 4 bases from V and 6 bases from J; bases unmatched to any gene: 3. The CDR3 length is 11 residues.

The CDR3 protein is CASRPSRGGRGNQPQHF. The DNA of the CDR3 is TGTGCCAGTAGGCCCTCCCGGGGGGGTAGGGGCAATCAGCCCCAGCATTTT. The J gene is TRBJ1-5, the V gene TRBV19; weak D call: TRBD1 (5 bases). The CDR3 is 17 amino acids. Germline CDR1 reads LNHDA; CDR2 reads SQIVND (reference sequence). V dropped 6 bases and J dropped 2 bases, with 20 bases sitting between them.

V is TRBV7-9 and J is TRBJ2-7, with 7 positions matching TRBD1. V was clipped by 4 bases and J by 1 base; unmatched bases: 4. The CDR3 covers 14 residues. Germline V gene sequence: CDR1 SEHNR, CDR2 FQNEAQ (reference sequence). CDR3 sequence (DNA): TGTGCCAGCAGCTCGGACAGGACATCCTACGAGCAGTACTTC. Its protein product is CASSSDRTSYEQYF.

The chain employs TRBV19 and TRBJ1-3; no firm D call. This CDR3 region has 16 residues. The germline V gene has CDR1 LNHDA and CDR2 SQIVND (reference sequence). With 3 bases removed from V and 0 bases from J, the gap between germline ends came to 12 bases. CDR3 nucleotides: TGTGCCAGTAGTATGCCTAAGCGCCTCTCTGGAAACACCATATATTTT. Translated, it gives CASSMPKRLSGNTIYF.

This clone was observed a few times. The chain combines TRBV11-2 with TRBJ2-7; D is possibly TRBD1 (7 bases). The V gene lost 5 bases and the J gene lost 2 bases, with 13 bases spanning the gap. Germline CDR1 is SGHAT and CDR2 is FQNNGV. There are 14 residues in the CDR3. The CDR3 bases are TGTGCCAGCAGCGGCGGGACAGCTCCCTACGAGCAGTACTTC. This gives the protein CASSGGTAPYEQYF.

This clone was observed a few times. This chain uses TRBV7-6 with TRBJ2-2; no definite D call. This CDR3 contains 15 residues. In germline, CDR1 is SGHVS, CDR2 FNYEAQ. V lost 1 base, J lost 4 bases, and 10 bases lay in between. CDR3 in amino acids: CASSLGASVTGELFF. CDR3 nucleotide sequence: TGTGCCAGCAGCTTAGGGGCGTCGGTCACCGGGGAGCTGTTTTTT.

The chain joins TRBV14 to TRBJ1-1; tentatively, D is TRBD1 (5 bases). Per the germline V gene, CDR1 is SGHDN and CDR2 is FVKESK. V gave up 4 bases and J gave up 9 bases, with 12 bases separating them. The CDR3 is 12 residues long. The DNA for the CDR3 is TGTGCCAGCAGCCGGAGGGGACCGAAAGCTTTCTTT. Translating it yields CASSRRGPKAFF.

This clone turned up a few times. The chain employs TRBV25-1 and TRBJ1-1, with D maybe TRBD1 (5 bases). V was cut by 0 bases and J by 7 bases, with 18 bases left in between. The CDR3 contains 16 residues. Per the germline V gene, CDR1 is MGHDK and CDR2 is SYGVNS. CDR3 region: CASSEYKRGGFSEAFF. The CDR3 nucleotides are TGTGCCAGCAGTGAATATAAACGTGGGGGGTTTAGTGAAGCTTTCTTT. Together with reference TRBV25-1 and TRBJ1-1, the CDR3 gives the full variable domain: EADIYQTPRYLVIGTGKKITLECSQTMGHDKMYWYQQDPGMELHLIHYSYGVNSTEKGDLSSESTVSRIRTEHFPLTLESARPSHTSQYLCASSEYKRGGFSEAFFGQGTRLTVV.

V and J are TRBV7-6 and TRBJ1-1, with D tentatively TRBD1 (5 bases). Deletions cut 5 bases from V and 5 bases from J, with 15 bases between. The germline V gene has CDR1 SGHVS and CDR2 FNYEAQ. The CDR3 consists of 14 residues. The CDR3 reads CASSPTQGRTEAFF. In nucleotides, the CDR3 is TGTGCCAGCAGCCCAACCCAGGGAAGGACTGAAGCTTTCTTT.

This clone was seen more than once but under ten times. This chain joins TRBV10-1 and TRBJ1-2; 7 bases are a match to TRBD1. Trimming removed 3 bases from V and 4 bases from J; junction bases left unmatched: 8. The CDR3 totals 15 residues. Germline V gene lookup returns CDR1 WNHNN and CDR2 SYGVQD (reference sequence). The CDR3 sequence: CASSDYRDSVYGYTF. The CDR3 DNA is TGCGCCAGCAGTGATTACCGGGACAGCGTCTATGGCTACACCTTC.

A note on this clone: This CDR3 fails to terminate in the conserved phenylalanine or tryptophan, so it likely reflects a read error. The gene calls are TRBV5-1 and TRBJ1-2; TRBD1 is a possible D gene (6 bases). CDR3 length: 14 residues. V lost 4 bases to trimming and J lost 2 bases, with 12 bases between them. CDR1 is SGHRS and CDR2 is YFSETQ in the germline V gene. CDR3 protein: CASSGRQANYGYTL. The CDR3 bases are TGCGCCAGCAGCGGCAGACAGGCAAACTATGGCTACACCCTC.

Regarding this clone: The same CDR3 arises from other DNA sequences in this sample as well. The chain carries TRBV4-1 and TRBJ1-2; D might be TRBD1 (6 bases). Germline V lookup: CDR1 MGHRA, CDR2 YSYEKL. The germline V and J ends were trimmed by 0 bases and 6 bases, with 8 bases remaining between them. The length of the CDR3 is 13 residues. Here the CDR3 DNA reads TGCGCCAGCAGCCAAGATACAGGGAATGGCTACACCTTC. Amino acids: CASSQDTGNGYTF.

V is TRBV5-1 and J is TRBJ1-5; D call uncertain. Trimming removed 0 bases from V and 5 bases from J, with 9 bases in between. The germline V gene has CDR1 SGHRS and CDR2 YFSETQ. CDR3 length: 14 amino acids. CDR3 sequence (DNA): TGCGCCAGCAGCTTGGGTGCAGAGGATCAGCCCCAGCATTTT. It specifies CASSLGAEDQPQHF.

The chain employs TRBV7-9 and TRBJ2-3; tentative D call: TRBD1 (6 bases). Germline CDR1 reads SEHNR; CDR2 reads FQNEAQ (reference sequence). This CDR3 spans 16 amino acids. Between the trimmed V and J ends, which lost 4 bases and 7 bases, there was a span of 21 bases. Written as DNA, the CDR3 is TGTGCCAGCAGCTCCCCTATGGGACAAGCCACGTATACGCAGTATTTT. The encoded protein is CASSSPMGQATYTQYF.